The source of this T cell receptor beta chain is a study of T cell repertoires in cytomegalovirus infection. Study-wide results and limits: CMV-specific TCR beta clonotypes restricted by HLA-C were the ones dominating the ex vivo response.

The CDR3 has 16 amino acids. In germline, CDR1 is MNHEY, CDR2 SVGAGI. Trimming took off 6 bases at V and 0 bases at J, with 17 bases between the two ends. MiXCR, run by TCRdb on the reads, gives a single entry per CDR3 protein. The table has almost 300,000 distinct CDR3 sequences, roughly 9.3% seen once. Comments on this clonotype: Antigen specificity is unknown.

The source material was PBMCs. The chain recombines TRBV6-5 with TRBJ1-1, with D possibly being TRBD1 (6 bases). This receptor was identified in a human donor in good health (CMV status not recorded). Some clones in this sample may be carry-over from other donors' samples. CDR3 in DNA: TGTGCCAGCAGGCCCGGCAGGGGCCAGGTGAACACTGAAGCTTTCTTT. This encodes CASRPGRGQVNTEAFF.